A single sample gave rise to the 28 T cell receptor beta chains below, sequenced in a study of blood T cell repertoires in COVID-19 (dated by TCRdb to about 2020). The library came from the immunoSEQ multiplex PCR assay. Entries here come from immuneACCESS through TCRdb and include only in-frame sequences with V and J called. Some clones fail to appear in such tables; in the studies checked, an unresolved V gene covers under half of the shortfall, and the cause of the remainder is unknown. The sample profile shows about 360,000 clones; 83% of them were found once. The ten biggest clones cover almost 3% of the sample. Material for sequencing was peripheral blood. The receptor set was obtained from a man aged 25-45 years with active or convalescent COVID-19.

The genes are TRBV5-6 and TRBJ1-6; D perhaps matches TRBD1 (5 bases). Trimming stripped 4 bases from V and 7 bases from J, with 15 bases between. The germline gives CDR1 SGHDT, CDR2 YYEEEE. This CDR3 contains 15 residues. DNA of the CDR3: TGTGCCAGCAGCCCGCAACCGGGACTGAATTCACCCCTCCACTTT. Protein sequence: CASSPQPGLNSPLHF.

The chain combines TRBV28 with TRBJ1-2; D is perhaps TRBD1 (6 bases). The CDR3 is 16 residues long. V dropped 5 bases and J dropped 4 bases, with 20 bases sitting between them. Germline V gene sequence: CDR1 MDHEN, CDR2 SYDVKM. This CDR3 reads CASSLQARGGPYGYTF. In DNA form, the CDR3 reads TGTGCCAGCAGTCTACAAGCGAGGGGGGGGCCCTATGGCTACACCTTC.

The CDR3 is CASSILPLLGSSYNEQFF. For the CDR3, the DNA is TGTGCCAGTAGTATTCTTCCCTTACTAGGGAGCTCCTACAATGAGCAGTTCTTC. The chain joins TRBV19 to TRBJ2-1; TRBD2 is a possible D gene (5 bases). There are 18 residues in the CDR3. Germline V gene lookup returns CDR1 LNHDA and CDR2 SQIVND (reference sequence). V dropped 3 bases and J dropped 0 bases, with 18 bases sitting between them.

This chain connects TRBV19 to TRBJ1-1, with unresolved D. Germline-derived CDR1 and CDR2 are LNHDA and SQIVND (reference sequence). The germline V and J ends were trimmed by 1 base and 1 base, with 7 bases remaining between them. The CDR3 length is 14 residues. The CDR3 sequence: CASSIGRANTEAFF. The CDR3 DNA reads TGTGCCAGTAGTATAGGGCGGGCGAACACTGAAGCTTTCTTT.

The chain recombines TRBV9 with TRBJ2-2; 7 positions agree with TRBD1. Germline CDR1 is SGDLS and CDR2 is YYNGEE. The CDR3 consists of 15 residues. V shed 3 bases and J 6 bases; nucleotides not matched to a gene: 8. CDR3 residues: CASSAEVTGAGELFF. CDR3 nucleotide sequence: TGTGCCAGCAGCGCTGAAGTTACAGGGGCCGGGGAGCTGTTTTTT. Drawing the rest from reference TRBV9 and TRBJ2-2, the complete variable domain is DSGVTQTPKHLITATGQRVTLRCSPRSGDLSVYWYQQSLDQGLQFLIQYYNGEERAKGNILERFSAQQFPDLHSELNLSSLELGDSALYFCASSAEVTGAGELFFGEGSRLTVL.

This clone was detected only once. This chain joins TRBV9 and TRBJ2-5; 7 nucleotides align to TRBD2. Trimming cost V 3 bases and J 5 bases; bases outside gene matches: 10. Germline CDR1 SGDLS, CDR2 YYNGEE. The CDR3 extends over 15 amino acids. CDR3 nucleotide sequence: TGTGCCAGCAGCGGGGGGGGAGGGGTACGGGAGACCCAGTACTTC. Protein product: CASSGGGGVRETQYF.

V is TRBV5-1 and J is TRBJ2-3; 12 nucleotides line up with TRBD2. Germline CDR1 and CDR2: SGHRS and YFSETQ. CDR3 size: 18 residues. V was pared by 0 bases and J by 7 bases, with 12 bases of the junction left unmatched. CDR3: CASSLVTRRLAGANTQYF. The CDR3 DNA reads TGCGCCAGCAGCTTGGTCACCCGACGACTAGCGGGAGCGAATACGCAGTATTTT.

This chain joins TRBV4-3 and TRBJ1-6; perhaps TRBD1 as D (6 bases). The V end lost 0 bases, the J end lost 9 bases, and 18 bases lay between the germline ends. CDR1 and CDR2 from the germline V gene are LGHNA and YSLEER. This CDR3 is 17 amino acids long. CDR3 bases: TGCGCCAGCAGCCAAGACCTTAACAGGGACATCAGTTCACCCCTCCACTTT. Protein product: CASSQDLNRDISSPLHF.

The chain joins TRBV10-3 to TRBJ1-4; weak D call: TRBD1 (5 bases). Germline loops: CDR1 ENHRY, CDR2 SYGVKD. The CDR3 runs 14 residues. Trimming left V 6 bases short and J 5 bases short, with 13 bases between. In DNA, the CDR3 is TGTGCCATCAGCCCGGGACGGGGGAATGAAAAACTGTTTTTT. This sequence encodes CAISPGRGNEKLFF.

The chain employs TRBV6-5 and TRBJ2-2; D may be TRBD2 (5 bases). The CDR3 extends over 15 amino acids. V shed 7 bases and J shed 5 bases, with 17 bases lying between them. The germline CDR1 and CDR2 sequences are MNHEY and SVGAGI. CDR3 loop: CASKGPRGPTGELFF. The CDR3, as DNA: TGTGCCAGCAAAGGGCCCCGGGGTCCTACCGGGGAGCTGTTTTTT.

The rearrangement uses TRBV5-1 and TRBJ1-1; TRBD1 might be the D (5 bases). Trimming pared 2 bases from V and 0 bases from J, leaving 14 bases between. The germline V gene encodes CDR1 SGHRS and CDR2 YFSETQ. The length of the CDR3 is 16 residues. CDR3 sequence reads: CASSFFQGVMNTEAFF. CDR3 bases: TGCGCCAGCAGCTTCTTTCAGGGTGTCATGAACACTGAAGCTTTCTTT.

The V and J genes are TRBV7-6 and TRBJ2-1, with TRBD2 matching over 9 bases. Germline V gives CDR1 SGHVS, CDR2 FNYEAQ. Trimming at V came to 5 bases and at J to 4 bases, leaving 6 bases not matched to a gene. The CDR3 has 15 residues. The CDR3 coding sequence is TGTGCCAGCAGCCCCCTCGCGGGGGGGTACAATGAGCAGTTCTTC. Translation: CASSPLAGGYNEQFF.

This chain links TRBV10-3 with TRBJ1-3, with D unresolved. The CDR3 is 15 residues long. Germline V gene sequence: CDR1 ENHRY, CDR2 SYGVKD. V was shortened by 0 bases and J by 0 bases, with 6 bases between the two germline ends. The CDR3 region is CAISESSGSGNTIYF. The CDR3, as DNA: TGTGCCATCAGTGAGTCTAGTGGCTCTGGAAACACCATATATTTT.

CDR3 sequence: CASSQEAPGDGSGANVLTF. CDR3 bases: TGTGCCAGCAGCCAAGAGGCGCCAGGGGACGGCTCTGGGGCCAACGTCCTGACTTTC. V gene TRBV3-1 (or the pseudogene TRBV3-2) combines with J gene TRBJ2-6; perhaps TRBD1 as D (6 bases). In germline, CDR1 is LGHDT, CDR2 YNNKEL (reference sequence). The V gene lost 0 bases and the J gene lost 0 bases, with 15 bases spanning the gap. This CDR3 is built from 19 residues.

The CDR3 reads CATTELGGNQPQHF. CDR3 nucleotides: TGTGCCACCACAGAGTTAGGGGGCAATCAGCCCCAGCATTTT. This chain links TRBV24-1 with TRBJ1-5, with D perhaps matching TRBD1 (5 bases). This CDR3 is built from 14 residues. Germline V gene data show CDR1 as KGHDR and CDR2 as SFDVKD. V was pared by 8 bases and J by 2 bases, with 12 bases between.

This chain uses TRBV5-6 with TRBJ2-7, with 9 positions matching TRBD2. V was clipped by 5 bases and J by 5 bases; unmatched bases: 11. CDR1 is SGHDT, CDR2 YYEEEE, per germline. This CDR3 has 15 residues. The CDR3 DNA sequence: TGTGCCAGCAGAAAGACTAGCGGTGGTATGAACGAGCAGTACTTC. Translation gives CASRKTSGGMNEQYF.

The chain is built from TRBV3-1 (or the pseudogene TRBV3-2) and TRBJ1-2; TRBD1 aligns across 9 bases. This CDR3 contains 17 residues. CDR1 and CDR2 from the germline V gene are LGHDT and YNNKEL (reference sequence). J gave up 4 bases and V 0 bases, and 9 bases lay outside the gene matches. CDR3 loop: CASSQDMGQGDPYGYTF. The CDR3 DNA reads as TGTGCCAGCAGCCAAGACATGGGACAGGGTGATCCCTATGGCTACACCTTC.

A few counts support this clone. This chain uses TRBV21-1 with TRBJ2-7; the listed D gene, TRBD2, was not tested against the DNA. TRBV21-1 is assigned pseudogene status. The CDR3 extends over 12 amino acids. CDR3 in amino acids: CASSPPTDEQYF. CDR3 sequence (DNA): TGTGCCAGCAGCCCTCCCACGGACGAGCAGTACTTC.

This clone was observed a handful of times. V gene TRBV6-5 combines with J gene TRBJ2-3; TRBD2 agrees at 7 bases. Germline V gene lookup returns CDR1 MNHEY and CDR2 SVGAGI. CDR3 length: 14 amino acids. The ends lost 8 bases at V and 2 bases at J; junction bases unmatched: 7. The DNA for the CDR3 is TGTGCCAGCGGCCGGGACTACGACACAGATACGCAGTATTTT. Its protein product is CASGRDYDTDTQYF.

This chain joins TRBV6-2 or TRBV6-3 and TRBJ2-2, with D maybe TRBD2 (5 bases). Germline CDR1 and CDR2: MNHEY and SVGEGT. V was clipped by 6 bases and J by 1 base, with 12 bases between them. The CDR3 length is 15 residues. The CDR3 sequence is CASSFSAVNTGELFF. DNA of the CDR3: TGTGCCAGCAGCTTTAGCGCGGTGAACACCGGGGAGCTGTTTTTT.

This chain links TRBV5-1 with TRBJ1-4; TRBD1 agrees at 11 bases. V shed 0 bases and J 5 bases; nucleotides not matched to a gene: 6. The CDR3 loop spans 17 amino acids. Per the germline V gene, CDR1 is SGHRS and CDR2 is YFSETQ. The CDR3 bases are TGCGCCAGCAGCTTGGGGACAGGGGGCCGTGTCAATGAAAAACTGTTTTTT. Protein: CASSLGTGGRVNEKLFF.

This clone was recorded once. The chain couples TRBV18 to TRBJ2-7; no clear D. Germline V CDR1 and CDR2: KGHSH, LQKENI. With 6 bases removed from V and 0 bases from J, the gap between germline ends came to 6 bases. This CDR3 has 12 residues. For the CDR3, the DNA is TGTGCCAGCTCGCGGAGCTCCTACGAGCAGTACTTC. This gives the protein CASSRSSYEQYF.

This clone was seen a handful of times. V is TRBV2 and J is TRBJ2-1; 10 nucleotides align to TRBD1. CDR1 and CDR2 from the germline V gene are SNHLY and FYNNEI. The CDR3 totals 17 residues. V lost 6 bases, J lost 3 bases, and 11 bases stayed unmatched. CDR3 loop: CASSVTPGQGIYNEQFF. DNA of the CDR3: TGTGCCAGCAGCGTTACCCCGGGACAGGGGATCTACAATGAGCAGTTCTTC.

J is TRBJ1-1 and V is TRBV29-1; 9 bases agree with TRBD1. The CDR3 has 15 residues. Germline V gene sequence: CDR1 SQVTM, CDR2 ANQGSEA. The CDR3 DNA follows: TGCAGTGGATTTGCCGGGACAGGGACGAACACTGAAGCTTTCTTT. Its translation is CSGFAGTGTNTEAFF.

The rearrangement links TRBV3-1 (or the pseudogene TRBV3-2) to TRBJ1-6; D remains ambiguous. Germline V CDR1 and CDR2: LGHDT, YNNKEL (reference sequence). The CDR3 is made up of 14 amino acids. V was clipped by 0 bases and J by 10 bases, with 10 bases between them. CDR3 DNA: TGTGCCAGCAGCCAAGATGCGGTAGGATCACCCCTCCACTTT. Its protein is CASSQDAVGSPLHF.

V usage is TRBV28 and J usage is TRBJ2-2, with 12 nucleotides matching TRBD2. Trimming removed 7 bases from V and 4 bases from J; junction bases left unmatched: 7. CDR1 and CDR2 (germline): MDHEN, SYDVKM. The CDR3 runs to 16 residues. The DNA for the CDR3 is TGTGCCAGCACCCCTAGCGGGGGGGCCCGCACCGGGGAGCTGTTTTTT. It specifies CASTPSGGARTGELFF.

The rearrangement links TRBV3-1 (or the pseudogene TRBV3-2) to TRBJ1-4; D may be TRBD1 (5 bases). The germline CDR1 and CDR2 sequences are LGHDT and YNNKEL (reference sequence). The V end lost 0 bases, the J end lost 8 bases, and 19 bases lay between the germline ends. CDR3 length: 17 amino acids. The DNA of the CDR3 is TGTGCCAGCAGCCAAGATCTTATGACAGATACTACAGAAAAACTGTTTTTT. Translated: CASSQDLMTDTTEKLFF.

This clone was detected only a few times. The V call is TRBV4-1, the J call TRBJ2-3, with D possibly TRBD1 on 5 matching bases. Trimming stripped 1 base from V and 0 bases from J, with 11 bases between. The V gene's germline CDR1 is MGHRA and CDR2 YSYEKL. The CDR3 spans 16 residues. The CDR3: CASSQVWGPSTDTQYF. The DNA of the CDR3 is TGCGCCAGCAGCCAAGTTTGGGGCCCCAGCACAGATACGCAGTATTTT.